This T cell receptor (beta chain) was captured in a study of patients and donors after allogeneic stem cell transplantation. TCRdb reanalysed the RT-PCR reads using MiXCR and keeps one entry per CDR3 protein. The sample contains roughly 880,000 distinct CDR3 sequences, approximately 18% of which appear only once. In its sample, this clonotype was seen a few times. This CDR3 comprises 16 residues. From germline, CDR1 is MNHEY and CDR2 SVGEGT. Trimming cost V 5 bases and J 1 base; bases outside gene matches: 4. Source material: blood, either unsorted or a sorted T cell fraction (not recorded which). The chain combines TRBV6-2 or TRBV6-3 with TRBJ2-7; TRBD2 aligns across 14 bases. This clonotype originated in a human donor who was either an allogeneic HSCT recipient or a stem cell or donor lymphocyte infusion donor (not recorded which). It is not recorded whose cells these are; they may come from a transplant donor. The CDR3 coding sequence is TGTGCCAGCAGTCGAGGGACTAGCGGGAGATCCTACGAGCAGTACTTC. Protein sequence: CASSRGTSGRSYEQYF.